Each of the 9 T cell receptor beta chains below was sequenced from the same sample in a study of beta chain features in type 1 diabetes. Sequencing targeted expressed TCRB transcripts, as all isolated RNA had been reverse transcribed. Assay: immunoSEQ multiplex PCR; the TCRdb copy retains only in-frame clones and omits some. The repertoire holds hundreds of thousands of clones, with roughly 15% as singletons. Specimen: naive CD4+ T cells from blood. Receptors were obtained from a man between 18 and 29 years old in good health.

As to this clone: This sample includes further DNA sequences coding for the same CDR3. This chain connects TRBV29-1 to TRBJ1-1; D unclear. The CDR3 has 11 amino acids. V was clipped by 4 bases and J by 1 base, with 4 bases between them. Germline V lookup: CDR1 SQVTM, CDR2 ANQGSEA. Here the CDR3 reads CSVVGNTEAFF. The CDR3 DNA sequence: TGCAGCGTTGTAGGGAACACTGAAGCTTTCTTT.

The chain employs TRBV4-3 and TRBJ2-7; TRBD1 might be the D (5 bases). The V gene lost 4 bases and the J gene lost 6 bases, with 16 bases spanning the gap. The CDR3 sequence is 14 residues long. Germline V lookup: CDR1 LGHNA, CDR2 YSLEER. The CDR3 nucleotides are TGCGCCAGCAGCCTCGAGCAGGGTTTCTCCGAGCAGTACTTC. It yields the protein CASSLEQGFSEQYF.

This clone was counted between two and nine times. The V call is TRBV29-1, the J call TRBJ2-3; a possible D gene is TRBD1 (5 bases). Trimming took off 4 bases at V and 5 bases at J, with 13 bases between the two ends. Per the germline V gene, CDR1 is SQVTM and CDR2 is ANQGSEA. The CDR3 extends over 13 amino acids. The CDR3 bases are TGCAGCGTTGGATACCGGCAGGGAGATACGCAGTATTTT. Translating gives CSVGYRQGDTQYF.

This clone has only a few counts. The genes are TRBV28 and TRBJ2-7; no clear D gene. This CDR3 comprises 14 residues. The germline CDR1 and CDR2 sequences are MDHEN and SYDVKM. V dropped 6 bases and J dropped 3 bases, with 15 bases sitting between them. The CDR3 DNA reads TGTGCCAGCAGAATCGGTGGAAACAGCTACGAGCAGTACTTC. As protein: CASRIGGNSYEQYF. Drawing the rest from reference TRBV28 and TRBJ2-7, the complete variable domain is DVKVTQSSRYLVKRTGEKVFLECVQDMDHENMFWYRQDPGLGLRLIYFSYDVKMKEKGDIPEGYSVSREKKERFSLILESASTNQTSMYLCASRIGGNSYEQYFGPGTRLTVT.

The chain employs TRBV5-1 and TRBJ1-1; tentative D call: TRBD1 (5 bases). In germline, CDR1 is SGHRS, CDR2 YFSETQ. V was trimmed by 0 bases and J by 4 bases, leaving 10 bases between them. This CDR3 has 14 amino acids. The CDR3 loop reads CASSLVPGATEAFF. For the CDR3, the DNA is TGCGCCAGCAGCTTGGTCCCCGGGGCCACTGAAGCTTTCTTT.

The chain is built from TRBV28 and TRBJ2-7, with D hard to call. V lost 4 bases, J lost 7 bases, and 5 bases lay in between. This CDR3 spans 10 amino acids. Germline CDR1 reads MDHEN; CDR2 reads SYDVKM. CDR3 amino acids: CASSSWEQYF. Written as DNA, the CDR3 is TGTGCCAGCAGTTCCTGGGAGCAGTACTTC.

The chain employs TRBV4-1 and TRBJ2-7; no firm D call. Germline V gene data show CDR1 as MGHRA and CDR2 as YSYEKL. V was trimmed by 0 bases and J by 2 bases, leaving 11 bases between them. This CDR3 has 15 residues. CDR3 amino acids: CASSQDNTFTYEQYF. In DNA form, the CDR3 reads TGCGCCAGCAGCCAAGACAACACGTTTACCTACGAGCAGTACTTC.

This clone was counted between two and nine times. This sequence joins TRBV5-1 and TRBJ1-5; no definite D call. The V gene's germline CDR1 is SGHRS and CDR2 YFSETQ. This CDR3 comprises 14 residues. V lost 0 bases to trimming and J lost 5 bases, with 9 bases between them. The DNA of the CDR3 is TGCGCCAGCAGCTTGGAGGCAGCTGATCAGCCCCAGCATTTT. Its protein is CASSLEAADQPQHF.

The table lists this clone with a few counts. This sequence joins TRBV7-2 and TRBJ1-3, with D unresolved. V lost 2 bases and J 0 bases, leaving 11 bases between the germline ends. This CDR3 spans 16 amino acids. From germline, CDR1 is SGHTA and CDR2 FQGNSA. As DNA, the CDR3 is TGTGCCAGCAGCTTACTTGTCAGACTCTCTGGAAACACCATATATTTT. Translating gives CASSLLVRLSGNTIYF.